Listed here are 11 T cell receptor beta chains from one sample, sequenced in a study of cytomegalovirus exposure and HLA in healthy donors. Amplification used 60 Vbeta primers and 13 Jbeta primers. The data were produced by immunoSEQ multiplex PCR, yet TCRdb's version contains in-frame clones alone and is incomplete. The sample includes about 120,000 clones, 75% of them seen just once. Sequenced sample: PBMCs. Every receptor here comes from a woman aged 35 to 49 in good health and CMV-seropositive.

This clone has only one observation. J is TRBJ1-1 and V is TRBV27; D gene unclear. V was trimmed by 5 bases and J by 4 bases, leaving 17 bases between them. The CDR3 runs to 15 residues. CDR1 is MNHEY, CDR2 SMNVEV, per germline (reference sequence). The CDR3 DNA reads as TGTGCCAGCAGTCTACGGGTAAACCCGAGCACTGAAGCTTTCTTT. This encodes CASSLRVNPSTEAFF.

V usage is TRBV4-3 and J usage is TRBJ1-5, with 7 bases identical to TRBD1. The CDR3 runs 15 residues. Germline CDR1 LGHNA, CDR2 YSLEER. V shed 4 bases and J 4 bases; nucleotides not matched to a gene: 7. The DNA of the CDR3 is TGCGCCAGCAGCCCGAGCCAGACAGGGAATCAGCCCCAGCATTTT. Its protein product is CASSPSQTGNQPQHF.

The V and J genes are TRBV19 and TRBJ2-3; a possible D gene is TRBD2 (6 bases). This CDR3 contains 15 residues. Trimming stripped 6 bases from V and 1 base from J, with 14 bases between. Germline V CDR1 and CDR2: LNHDA, SQIVND (reference sequence). In DNA, the CDR3 is TGTGCCAGTAGGGGACTGAGCTCTGGCACAGATACGCAGTATTTT. It is translated as CASRGLSSGTDTQYF.

The chain recombines TRBV27 with TRBJ1-6; 8 nucleotides line up with TRBD1. Germline V gives CDR1 MNHEY, CDR2 SMNVEV (reference sequence). CDR3 length: 15 amino acids. Trimming cost V 5 bases and J 10 bases; bases outside gene matches: 10. The DNA for the CDR3 is TGTGCCAGCAGTCTAGACAGGGGCCTCGGGTCACCCCTCCACTTT. This codes for CASSLDRGLGSPLHF.

This clone was observed a few times. The CDR3 sequence: CASSVGTGNTGELFF. As DNA, the CDR3 is TGTGCCAGCAGTGTCGGGACAGGTAACACCGGGGAGCTGTTTTTT. The V and J genes are TRBV2 and TRBJ2-2, with 8 positions matching TRBD1. The CDR3 loop spans 15 amino acids. J was trimmed by 2 bases and V by 4 bases; bases with no gene match: 3. Germline-derived CDR1 and CDR2 are SNHLY and FYNNEI. The full variable domain, rest sourced from reference TRBV2 and TRBJ2-2, is EPEVTQTPSHQVTQMGQEVILRCVPISNHLYFYWYRQILGQKVEFLVSFYNNEISEKSEIFDDQFSVERPDGSNFTLKIRSTKLEDSAMYFCASSVGTGNTGELFFGEGSRLTVL.

The V gene is TRBV30, the J gene TRBJ2-1; 12 nucleotides align to TRBD2. Trimming took 7 bases from V and 10 from J; bases not matched to a gene: 11. The germline CDR1 and CDR2 sequences are GTSNPN and SVGIG (reference sequence). This CDR3 is 14 amino acids long. CDR3 sequence: CASGGLAGGSEQFF. The CDR3 bases are TGTGCCTCTGGCGGCCTAGCGGGGGGGAGCGAGCAGTTCTTC.

V gene TRBV7-9 combines with J gene TRBJ2-3; D is ambiguous. The CDR3 runs to 11 residues. Deletions cut 4 bases from V and 4 bases from J, with 3 bases between. In germline, CDR1 is SEHNR, CDR2 FQNEAQ (reference sequence). CDR3 nucleotides: TGTGCCAGCAGCTGGCCAGATACGCAGTATTTT. This encodes CASSWPDTQYF.

V is TRBV27 and J is TRBJ2-3, with TRBD2 identical over 9 bases. The J segment lost 6 bases and the V segment lost 5 bases, leaving 15 bases of the junction unmatched. Germline-derived CDR1 and CDR2 are MNHEY and SMNVEV (reference sequence). The CDR3 contains 17 residues. The CDR3 region is CASSRFLTSGLIDTQYF. As DNA, the CDR3 is TGTGCCAGCAGTCGATTCCTGACTAGCGGCCTTATCGATACGCAGTATTTT.

J is TRBJ1-1 and V is TRBV11-2, with D tentatively TRBD1 (6 bases). Germline V gene sequence: CDR1 SGHAT, CDR2 FQNNGV. The CDR3 contains 14 residues. Trimming pared 5 bases from V and 5 bases from J, leaving 15 bases between. CDR3 loop: CASSATGSVTEAFF. CDR3 sequence (DNA): TGTGCCAGCAGCGCGACAGGATCGGTAACTGAAGCTTTCTTT. The variable domain in full, with the rest retrieved from reference TRBV11-2 and TRBJ1-1, is EAGVAQSPRYKIIEKRQSVAFWCNPISGHATLYWYQQILGQGPKLLIQFQNNGVVDDSQLPKDRFSAERLKGVDSTLKIQPAKLEDSAVYLCASSATGSVTEAFFGQGTRLTVV.

The rearrangement joins TRBV25-1 to TRBJ1-2, with D perhaps matching TRBD1 (6 bases). V shed 1 base and J shed 7 bases, with 10 bases lying between them. The CDR3 is 13 residues long. Germline CDR1 reads MGHDK; CDR2 reads SYGVNS. The CDR3 sequence is CASSELTGGGYTF. DNA for the CDR3: TGTGCCAGCAGTGAATTGACAGGCGGTGGCTACACCTTC.

The CDR3 loop is CASSLAGVSGDTQYF. The CDR3 DNA is TGCGCCAGCAGCCTAGCGGGAGTTTCGGGAGATACGCAGTATTTT. V usage is TRBV5-1 and J usage is TRBJ2-3; TRBD2 agrees at 10 bases. Germline lookup yields CDR1 SGHRS and CDR2 YFSETQ. V dropped 4 bases and J dropped 5; count of bases not matched to a gene: 7. This CDR3 has 15 amino acids.